This T cell receptor (beta chain) was sequenced in a study of blood T cells in healthy people across ages. A sample-barcoded 5' primer and a J-beta primer mix were used in a second PCR of about 7 to 11 cycles. TCRdb independently ran MiXCR on the 5' RACE reads; one entry per CDR3 protein. Of nearly 1 million distinct CDR3 sequences in the sample, 45% to 60% were seen once. Notes on this clonotype: Its specificity is not known.

The J segment lost 1 base and the V segment lost 5 bases, leaving 18 bases of the junction unmatched. The CDR3 totals 19 residues. CDR1 is MNHEY, CDR2 SMNVEV, per germline (reference sequence). The study's findings and limits: TCR beta diversity per million T cells fell roughly linearly with age.

The authors extracted at least 6 micrograms of total RNA per sample. Sequenced sample: blood. J is TRBJ2-7 and V is TRBV27; 9 nucleotides line up with TRBD2. The TCR was taken from a woman between 55 and 75 years old in good health. CDR3 loop: CASSPIRDKQGLASYEQYF. The CDR3 region has the DNA TGTGCCAGCAGTCCTATTAGGGACAAACAGGGACTAGCATCCTACGAGCAGTACTTC.